This is a list of T cell receptor beta chains from one sample in a study of molecular identifiers for immune sequencing clone quantification. A single record per CDR3 protein comes from TCRdb applying MiXCR to the PCR reads. The sample lists under 800,000 distinct CDR3 sequences; roughly 27% were seen once. Sample: naive CD8+ T cells from blood, with Jurkat cell RNA spiked in. The receptors originated from a human donor in good health. Some libraries in this study had Jurkat cell RNA spiked in. Both conserved end residues are part of each CDR3. Fields, in order: J gene, V gene, clone size, D gene, CDR3 DNA, CDR3 protein. The D gene is left open where the match is weak. For some rows the clone size is stated as once, few or many, or as a class when expanded; others skip it.

TRBJ1-3,TRBV6-5,many,TRBD1,TGTGCCAGCAGGGAGGACAGGAGCATCTCTGGAAACACCATATATTTT,CASREDRSISGNTIYF
TRBJ2-7,TRBV4-3,NA,TRBD2,TGCGCCAGCAGCCAAGATGGGGCGACTAGCAGCCTTAGGAGCGAGCAGTACTTC,CASSQDGATSSLRSEQYF
TRBJ2-1,TRBV30,many,NA,TGTGCCTGGTACGGGACTCCATACAATGAGCAGTTCTTC,CAWYGTPYNEQFF
TRBJ2-7,TRBV30,few,NA,TGTGCCTGGAGGGCAACAGGGAATGTTCCCTACGAGCAGTACTTC,CAWRATGNVPYEQYF
TRBJ2-3,TRBV6-5,few,NA,TGTGCCAGACAGCCTAGCACAGATACGCAGTATTTT,CARQPSTDTQYF
TRBJ2-6,TRBV27,many,NA,TGTGCCAGCAGTTTAATTGTGGGTACGGGGGCCAACGTCCTGACTTTC,CASSLIVGTGANVLTF
TRBJ2-7,TRBV4-3,many,NA,TGCGCCAGCAGCCAAGAAGGCCTATCTCACTACGAGCAGTACTTC,CASSQEGLSHYEQYF
TRBJ2-2,TRBV9,NA,NA,TGTGCCAGCAGCGTGGCGACATCTAACACCGGGAAGCTGTTTTTT,CASSVATSNTGKLFF
TRBJ2-7,TRBV6-1,NA,NA,TGTGCCAGCAGTGAACTGGACAGCAGACCCTACGAGCAGTACTTC,CASSELDSRPYEQYF
TRBJ1-3,TRBV5-4,many,NA,TGTGCCAGCAGCTTGGATGATTCAGCTGGAAACACCATATATTTT,CASSLDDSAGNTIYF
TRBJ2-7,TRBV13,NA,NA,TGTGCCAGCAGCCCGCGGACAGTGTGCTCTTACGAGCAGTACTTC,CASSPRTVCSYEQYF
TRBJ2-7,TRBV28,many,TRBD2,TGTGCCAGCACCTGGGGGACTAGCGGAACCTACGAGCAGTACTTC,CASTWGTSGTYEQYF
TRBJ2-5,TRBV27,many,NA,TGTGCCAGCAGTTTAGGGGGAGGCCTGAGGACCCAGTACTTC,CASSLGGGLRTQYF
TRBJ1-1,TRBV4-1,few,NA,TGCGCCAGCAGCCAAGTGGACGGACCCACTGAAGCTTTCTTT,CASSQVDGPTEAFF
TRBJ2-1,TRBV12-3/TRBV12-4,NA,NA,TGTGCCAGCAGACCATCACGAGGGAGTGAGGGTGAGCAGTTCTTC,CASRPSRGSEGEQFF
TRBJ1-5,TRBV4-1,many,TRBD1,TGCGCCAGCAGCCAAAGACAGGGGGCGAGCAATCAGCCCCAGCATTTT,CASSQRQGASNQPQHF
TRBJ2-7,TRBV5-8,many,NA,TGTGCCAGCAGCTTGGTGGCACAGAGGCCCTACGAGCAGTACTTC,CASSLVAQRPYEQYF
TRBJ2-7,TRBV27,NA,NA,TGTGCCAGCAGTCCCTACAGCGGTACCTACGAGCAGTACTTC,CASSPYSGTYEQYF
TRBJ2-1,TRBV24-1,many,NA,TGTGCCACCAGTGATTTTAATGCACCCAATGAGCAGTTCTTC,CATSDFNAPNEQFF
TRBJ2-2,TRBV5-6,many,NA,TGTGCCAGCAGCTTGAAGCTCTTGAACACCGGGGAGCTGTTTTTT,CASSLKLLNTGELFF
TRBJ1-1,TRBV18,few,NA,TGTGCCAGCTCACCACCTCAGGGTACCTTTTCTGACACTGAAGCTTTCTTT,CASSPPQGTFSDTEAFF
TRBJ2-3,TRBV4-1,many,NA,TGCGCCAGCAGCCGGGGACCCAGCACAGATACGCAGTATTTT,CASSRGPSTDTQYF
TRBJ2-1,TRBV5-1,many,TRBD2,TGCGCCAGCAGCTCCGTAGCGGGAGGGGCCTACAATGAGCAGTTCTTC,CASSSVAGGAYNEQFF
TRBJ2-1,TRBV7-2,NA,TRBD2,TGTGCCAGCAGCTGGGGACTAGCGGGAGGGGGGGAAAAGTTCTTC,CASSWGLAGGGEKFF
TRBJ1-6,TRBV7-9,NA,NA,TGTGCCAGCAGCTTCCTCCAGGGTTATTCTTCACCCCTCCACTTT,CASSFLQGYSSPLHF
TRBJ2-7,TRBV6-2/TRBV6-3,many,TRBD1,TGTGCCAGCACACAAGGGACAGATGGAAGGTACGAGCAGTACTTC,CASTQGTDGRYEQYF
TRBJ2-5,TRBV9,NA,TRBD2,TGTGCCAGCAGCTCAACCCACGGGGAGGGCCTCGAGACCCAGTACTTC,CASSSTHGEGLETQYF